The present TCR beta chain was sequenced within a study of shared clonotypes between healthy human individuals. General study points: Against clonotypes common to all four donors, non-shared ones had lower generation probabilities. Naive subsets generally exceeded memory subsets in estimated richness.

In regard to this clone: Its antigen is currently unknown.

Repertoires were generated with immunoSEQ multiplex PCR, while TCRdb's copy carries only in-frame clones and drops some. The sample has 2 million to 3 million clones, over 85% seen once. The CDR3 totals 15 residues. V was shortened by 1 base and J by 1 base, with 8 bases between the two germline ends. The germline CDR1 and CDR2 sequences are MDHEN and SYDVKM. This clonotype was obtained from a man between 18 and 29 years old in good health. Some clones in this sample may be carry-over from other donors' samples. The sequencing input was naive CD4+ T cells from PBMCs. Documented subset: CD45RA+ positively selected. The J gene is TRBJ1-5, the V gene TRBV28; perhaps TRBD1 as D (6 bases). CDR3 bases: TGTGCCAGCAGTTTATCACAGGGCAGCAATCAGCCCCAGCATTTT. Residues: CASSLSQGSNQPQHF.